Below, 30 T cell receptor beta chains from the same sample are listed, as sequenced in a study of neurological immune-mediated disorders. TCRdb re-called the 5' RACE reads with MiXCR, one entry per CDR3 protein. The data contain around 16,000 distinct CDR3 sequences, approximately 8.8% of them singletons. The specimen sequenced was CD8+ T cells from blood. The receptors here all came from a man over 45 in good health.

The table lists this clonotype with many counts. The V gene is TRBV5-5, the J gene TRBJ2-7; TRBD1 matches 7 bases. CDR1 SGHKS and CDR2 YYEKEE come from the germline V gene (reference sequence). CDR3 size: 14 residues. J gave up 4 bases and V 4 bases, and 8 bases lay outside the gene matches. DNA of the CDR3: TGTGCCAGCAGCGCTCGGGACAGACTTTACGAGCAGTACTTC. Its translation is CASSARDRLYEQYF.

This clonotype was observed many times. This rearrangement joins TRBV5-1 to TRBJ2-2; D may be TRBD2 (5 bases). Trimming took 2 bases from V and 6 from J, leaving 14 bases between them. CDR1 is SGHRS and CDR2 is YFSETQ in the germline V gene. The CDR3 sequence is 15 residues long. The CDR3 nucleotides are TGCGCCAGCAGCTTCTTCGAGGGAGTTCCCGGGGAGCTGTTTTTT. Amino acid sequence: CASSFFEGVPGELFF.

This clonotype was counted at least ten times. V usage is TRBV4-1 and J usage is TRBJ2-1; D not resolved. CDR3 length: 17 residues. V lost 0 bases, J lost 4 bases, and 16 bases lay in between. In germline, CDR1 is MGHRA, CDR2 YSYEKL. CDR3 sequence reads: CASSQERSTGLYNEQFF. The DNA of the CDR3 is TGCGCCAGCAGCCAAGAACGTAGTACTGGGCTGTACAATGAGCAGTTCTTC.

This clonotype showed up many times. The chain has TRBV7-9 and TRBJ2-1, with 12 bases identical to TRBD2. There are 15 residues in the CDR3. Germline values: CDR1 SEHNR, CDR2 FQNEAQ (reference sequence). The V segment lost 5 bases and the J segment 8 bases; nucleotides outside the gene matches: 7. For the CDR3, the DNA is TGTGCCAGCAGCCCGACTAGCGGGAGCATCTATGAGCAGTTCTTC. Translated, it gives CASSPTSGSIYEQFF.

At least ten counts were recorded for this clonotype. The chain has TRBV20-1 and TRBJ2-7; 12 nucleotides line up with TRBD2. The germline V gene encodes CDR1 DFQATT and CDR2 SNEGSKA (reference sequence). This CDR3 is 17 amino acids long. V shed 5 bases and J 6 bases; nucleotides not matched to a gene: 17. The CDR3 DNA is TGCAGTGCTTCGGGGCTAGCGGGAGGGGCAACGCGTTCCGAGCAGTACTTC. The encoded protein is CSASGLAGGATRSEQYF.

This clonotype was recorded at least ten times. CDR3: CASSQPLAGESADTQYF. In nucleotides, the CDR3 is TGTGCCAGCAGCCAACCTTTGGCAGGGGAATCGGCAGATACGCAGTATTTT. The chain employs TRBV3-1 and TRBJ2-3, with D possibly being TRBD1 (6 bases). Trimming removed 2 bases from V and 4 bases from J, with 19 bases in between. The CDR3 contains 17 residues. Germline assignment: CDR1 LGHDT and CDR2 YNNKEL (reference sequence).

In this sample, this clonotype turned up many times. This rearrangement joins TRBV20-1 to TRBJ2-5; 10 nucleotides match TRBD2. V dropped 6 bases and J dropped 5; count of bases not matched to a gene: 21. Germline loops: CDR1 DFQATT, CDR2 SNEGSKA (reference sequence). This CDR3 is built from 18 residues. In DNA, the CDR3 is TGCAGTGCGGAGCTCGGGGCTAGCGGGAGATTAAGGCATGAGACCCAGTACTTC. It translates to CSAELGASGRLRHETQYF.

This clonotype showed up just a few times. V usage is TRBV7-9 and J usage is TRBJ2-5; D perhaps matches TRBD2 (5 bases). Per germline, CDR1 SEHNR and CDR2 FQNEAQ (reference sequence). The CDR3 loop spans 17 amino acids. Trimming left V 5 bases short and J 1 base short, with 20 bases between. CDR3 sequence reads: CASSNGREGRPQETQYF. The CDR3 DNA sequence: TGTGCCAGCAGCAACGGACGTGAGGGCAGACCCCAAGAGACCCAGTACTTC. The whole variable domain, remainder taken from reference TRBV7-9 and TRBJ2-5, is DTGVSQNPRHKITKRGQNVTFRCDPISEHNRLYWYRQTLGQGPEFLTYFQNEAQLEKSRLLSDRFSAERPKGSFSTLEIQRTEQGDSAMYLCASSNGREGRPQETQYFGPGTRLLVL.

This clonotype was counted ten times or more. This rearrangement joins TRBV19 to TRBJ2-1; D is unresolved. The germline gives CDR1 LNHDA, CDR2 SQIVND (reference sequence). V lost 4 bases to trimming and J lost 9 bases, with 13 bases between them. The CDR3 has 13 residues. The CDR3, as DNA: TGTGCCAGTAGTACCGGACCGAACGGTGAGCAGTTCTTC. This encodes CASSTGPNGEQFF.

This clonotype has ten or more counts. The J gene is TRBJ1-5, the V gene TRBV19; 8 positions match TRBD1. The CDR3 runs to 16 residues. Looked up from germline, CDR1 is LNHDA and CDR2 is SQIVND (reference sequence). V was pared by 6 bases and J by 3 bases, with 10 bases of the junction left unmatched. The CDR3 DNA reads TGTGCCAGTAGCGAAATTGGACAGGGCTACAATCAGCCCCAGCATTTT. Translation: CASSEIGQGYNQPQHF.

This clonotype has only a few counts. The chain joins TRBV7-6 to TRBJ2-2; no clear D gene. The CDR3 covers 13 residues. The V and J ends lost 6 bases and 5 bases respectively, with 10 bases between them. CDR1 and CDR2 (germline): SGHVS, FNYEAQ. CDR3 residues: CASRLGVTGELFF. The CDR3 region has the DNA TGTGCCAGCAGACTTGGGGTAACCGGGGAGCTGTTTTTT.

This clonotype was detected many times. This CDR3 reads CASSQERPDPEQYF. As DNA, the CDR3 is TGCGCCAGCAGCCAAGAAAGACCCGACCCCGAGCAGTACTTC. The chain couples TRBV4-1 to TRBJ2-7; no definite D call. Deletions cut 0 bases from V and 6 bases from J, with 12 bases between. CDR3 length: 14 residues. From germline, CDR1 is MGHRA and CDR2 YSYEKL.

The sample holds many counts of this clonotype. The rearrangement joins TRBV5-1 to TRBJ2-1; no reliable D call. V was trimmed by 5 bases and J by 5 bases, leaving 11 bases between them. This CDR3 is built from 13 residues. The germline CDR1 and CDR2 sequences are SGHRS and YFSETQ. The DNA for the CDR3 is TGCGCCAGCAGTTCTTTACAGAACAATGAGCAGTTCTTC. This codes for CASSSLQNNEQFF.

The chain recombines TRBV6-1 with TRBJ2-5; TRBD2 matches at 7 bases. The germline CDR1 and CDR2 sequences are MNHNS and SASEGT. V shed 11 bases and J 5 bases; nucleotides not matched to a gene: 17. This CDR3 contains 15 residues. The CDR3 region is CASHLSGGGSETQYF. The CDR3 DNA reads TGTGCCTCTCACCTATCTGGGGGGGGGTCCGAGACCCAGTACTTC.

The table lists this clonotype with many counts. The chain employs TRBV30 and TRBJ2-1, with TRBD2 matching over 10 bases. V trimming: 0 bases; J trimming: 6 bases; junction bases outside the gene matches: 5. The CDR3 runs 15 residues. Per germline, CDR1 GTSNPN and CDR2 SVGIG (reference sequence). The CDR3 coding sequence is TGTGCCTGGAGTGTACTCCCTAGCGGGGGCAATGAGCAGTTCTTC. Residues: CAWSVLPSGGNEQFF.

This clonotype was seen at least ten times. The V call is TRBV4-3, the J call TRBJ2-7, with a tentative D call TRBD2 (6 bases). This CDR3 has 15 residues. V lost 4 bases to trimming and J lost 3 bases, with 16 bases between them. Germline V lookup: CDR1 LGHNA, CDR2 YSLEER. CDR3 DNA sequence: TGCGCCAGCAGCCCATCGCGGGAAGGGAACTACGAGCAGTACTTC. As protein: CASSPSREGNYEQYF.

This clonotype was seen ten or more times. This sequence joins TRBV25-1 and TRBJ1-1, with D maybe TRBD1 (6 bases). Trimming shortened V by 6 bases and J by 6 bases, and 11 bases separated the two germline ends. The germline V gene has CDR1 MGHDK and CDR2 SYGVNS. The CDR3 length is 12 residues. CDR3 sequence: CASSPGGPEAFF. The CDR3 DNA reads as TGTGCCAGCAGCCCCGGGGGCCCTGAAGCTTTCTTT.

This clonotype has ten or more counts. In DNA, the CDR3 is TGTGCCGCGCGACAGGGGTGGAACTACGAGCAGTACTTC. Encoded protein: CAARQGWNYEQYF. The gene calls are TRBV24-1 and TRBJ2-7; 8 bases are a match to TRBD1. The germline gives CDR1 KGHDR, CDR2 SFDVKD. This CDR3 has 13 amino acids. The junction had 9 bases not matched to a gene; V was cut back by 12 bases and J by 3 bases.

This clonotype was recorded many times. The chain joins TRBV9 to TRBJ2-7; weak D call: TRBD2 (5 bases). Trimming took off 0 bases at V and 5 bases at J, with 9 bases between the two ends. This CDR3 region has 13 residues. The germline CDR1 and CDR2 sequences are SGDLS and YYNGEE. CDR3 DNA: TGTGCCAGCAGCGTAGTTGGAGGAGACGAGCAGTACTTC. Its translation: CASSVVGGDEQYF.

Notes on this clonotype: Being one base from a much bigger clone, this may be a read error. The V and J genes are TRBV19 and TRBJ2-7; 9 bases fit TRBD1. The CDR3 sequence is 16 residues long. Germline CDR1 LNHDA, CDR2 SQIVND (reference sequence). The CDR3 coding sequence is TGTGTCAGTAGTATGGCCCCCCCGGACAGGGGCTACGAGCAGTACTTC. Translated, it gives CVSSMAPPDRGYEQYF.

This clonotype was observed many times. The CDR3 DNA sequence: TGCAGTGCTACTTCGACAGGGGAGGTGGACAATGAGCAGTTCTTC. This encodes CSATSTGEVDNEQFF. The gene calls are TRBV20-1 and TRBJ2-1, with 8 nucleotides matching TRBD1. CDR1 is DFQATT, CDR2 SNEGSKA, per germline (reference sequence). The J segment lost 5 bases and the V segment lost 4 bases, leaving 10 bases of the junction unmatched. The length of the CDR3 is 15 residues.

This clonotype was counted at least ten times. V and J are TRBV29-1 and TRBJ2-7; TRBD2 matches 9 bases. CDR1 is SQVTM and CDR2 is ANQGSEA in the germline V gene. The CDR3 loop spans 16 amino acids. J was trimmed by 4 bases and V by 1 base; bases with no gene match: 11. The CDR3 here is CSVEGGAGGPEYEQYF. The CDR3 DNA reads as TGCAGCGTTGAAGGTGGAGCGGGAGGCCCCGAGTACGAGCAGTACTTC.

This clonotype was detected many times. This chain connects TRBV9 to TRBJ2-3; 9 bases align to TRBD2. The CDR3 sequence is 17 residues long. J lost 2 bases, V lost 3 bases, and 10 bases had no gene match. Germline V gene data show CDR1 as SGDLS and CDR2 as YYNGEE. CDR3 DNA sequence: TGTGCCAGCAGCGCCCCTAGACTAGCGGTCTCCACAGATACGCAGTATTTT. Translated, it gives CASSAPRLAVSTDTQYF.

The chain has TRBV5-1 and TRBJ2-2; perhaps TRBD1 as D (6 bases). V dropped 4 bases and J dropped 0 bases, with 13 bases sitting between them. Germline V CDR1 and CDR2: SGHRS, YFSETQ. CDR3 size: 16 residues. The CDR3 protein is CASSPDRRTNTGELFF. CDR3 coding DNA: TGCGCCAGCAGCCCGGACAGACGGACGAACACCGGGGAGCTGTTTTTT. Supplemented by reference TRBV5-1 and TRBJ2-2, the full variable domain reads KAGVTQTPRYLIKTRGQQVTLSCSPISGHRSVSWYQQTPGQGLQFLFEYFSETQRNKGNFPGRFSGRQFSNSRSEMNVSTLELGDSALYLCASSPDRRTNTGELFFGEGSRLTVL.

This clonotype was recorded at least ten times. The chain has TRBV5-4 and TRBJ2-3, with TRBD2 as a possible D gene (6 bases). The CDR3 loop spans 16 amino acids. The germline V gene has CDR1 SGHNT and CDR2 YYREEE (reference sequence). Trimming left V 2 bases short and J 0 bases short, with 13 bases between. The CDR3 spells CASSLDQRVSTDTQYF. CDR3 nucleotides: TGTGCCAGCAGCTTAGACCAGCGGGTTAGCACAGATACGCAGTATTTT. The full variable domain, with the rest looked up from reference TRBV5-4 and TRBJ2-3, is ETGVTQSPTHLIKTRGQQVTLRCSSQSGHNTVSWYQQALGQGPQFIFQYYREEENGRGNFPPRFSGLQFPNYSSELNVNALELDDSALYLCASSLDQRVSTDTQYFGPGTRLTVL.

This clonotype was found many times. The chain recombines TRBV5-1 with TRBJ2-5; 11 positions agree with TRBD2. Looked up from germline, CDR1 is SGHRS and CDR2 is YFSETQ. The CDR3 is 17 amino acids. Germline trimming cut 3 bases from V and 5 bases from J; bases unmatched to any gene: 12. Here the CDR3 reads CASSWGETSGMGETQYF. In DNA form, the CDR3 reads TGCGCCAGCAGCTGGGGAGAGACTAGCGGGATGGGTGAGACCCAGTACTTC.

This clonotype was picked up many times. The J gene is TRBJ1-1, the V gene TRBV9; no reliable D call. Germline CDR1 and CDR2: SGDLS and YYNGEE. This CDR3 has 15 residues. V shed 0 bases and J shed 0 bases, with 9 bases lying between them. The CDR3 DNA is TGTGCCAGCAGCGTAGGGGTAGGGATGAACACTGAAGCTTTCTTT. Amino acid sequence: CASSVGVGMNTEAFF.

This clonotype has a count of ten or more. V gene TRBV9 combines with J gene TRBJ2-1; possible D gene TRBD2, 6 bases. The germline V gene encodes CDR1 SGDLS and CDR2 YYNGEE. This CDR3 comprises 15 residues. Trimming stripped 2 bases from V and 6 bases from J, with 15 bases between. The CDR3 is CASSVGTSRGNEQFF. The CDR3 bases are TGTGCCAGCAGCGTTGGGACTTCCCGGGGCAATGAGCAGTTCTTC.

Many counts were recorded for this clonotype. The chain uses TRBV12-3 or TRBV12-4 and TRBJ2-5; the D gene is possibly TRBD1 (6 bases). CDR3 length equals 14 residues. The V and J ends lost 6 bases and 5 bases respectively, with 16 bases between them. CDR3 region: CASSRRGGPETQYF. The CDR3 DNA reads TGTGCCAGCAGCCGTAGAGGGGGACCCGAGACCCAGTACTTC.

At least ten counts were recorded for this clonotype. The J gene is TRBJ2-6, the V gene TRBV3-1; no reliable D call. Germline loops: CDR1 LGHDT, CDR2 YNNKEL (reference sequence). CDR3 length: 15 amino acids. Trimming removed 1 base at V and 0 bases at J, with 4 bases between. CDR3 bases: TGTGCCAGCAGCCAAGTGTTCTCTGGGGCCAACGTCCTGACTTTC. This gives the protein CASSQVFSGANVLTF.